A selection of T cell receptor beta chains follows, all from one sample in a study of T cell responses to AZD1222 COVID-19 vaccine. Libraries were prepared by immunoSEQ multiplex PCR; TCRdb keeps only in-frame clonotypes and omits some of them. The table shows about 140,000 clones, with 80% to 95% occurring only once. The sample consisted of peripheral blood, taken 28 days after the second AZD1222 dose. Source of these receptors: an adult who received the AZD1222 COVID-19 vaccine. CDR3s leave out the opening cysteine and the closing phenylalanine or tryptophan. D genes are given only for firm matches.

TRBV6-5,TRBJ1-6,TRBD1,ASRTTTGRFSPLH
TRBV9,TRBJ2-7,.,ASAIGPDVSYEQY
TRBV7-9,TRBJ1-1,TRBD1,ASSLGQGENTEAF
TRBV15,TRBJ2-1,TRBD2,ATSTPGLGDNEQF
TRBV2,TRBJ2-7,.,ASKRDGYEQY
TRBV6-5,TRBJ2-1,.,ASGRTGRGDEQF
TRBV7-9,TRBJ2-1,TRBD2,ASSISGSRSNEQF
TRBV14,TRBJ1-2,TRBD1,ASSQGGQGANYGYT
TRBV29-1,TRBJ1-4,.,SVSVFNEKLF
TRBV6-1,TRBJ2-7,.,ASSEALRVGQY
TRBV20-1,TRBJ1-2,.,SASDTLALGYT
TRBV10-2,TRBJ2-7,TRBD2,ASSLLSGGPTTEQY
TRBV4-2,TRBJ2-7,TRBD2,ASRRTSGTYEQY
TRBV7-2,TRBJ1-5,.,ASSLVGGNNQPQH
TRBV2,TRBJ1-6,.,ASKPQGPVYNSPLH
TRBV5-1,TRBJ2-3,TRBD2,ASSRGTSGGTTDTQY
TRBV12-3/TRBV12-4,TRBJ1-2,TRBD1,ASSWDRYGYT
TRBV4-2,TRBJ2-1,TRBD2,ASSQDLAGGSSYNEQF
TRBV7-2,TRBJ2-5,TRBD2,ASSKLAGEETQY
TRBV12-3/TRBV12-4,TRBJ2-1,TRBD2,ASSLNGGGEQF
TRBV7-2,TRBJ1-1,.,ASSFSEGTEAF
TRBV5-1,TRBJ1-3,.,ASSLSSALGNTIY
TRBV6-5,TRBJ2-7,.,ASSPGSSYEQY
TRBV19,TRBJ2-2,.,ASRLDRSSGELF
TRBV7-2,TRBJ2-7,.,ASGQGRYEQY
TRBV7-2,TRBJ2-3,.,ASSLKQNSDTQY
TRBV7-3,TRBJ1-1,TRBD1,ASSPDRLNTEAF
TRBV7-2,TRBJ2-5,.,ASSFYARTETQY
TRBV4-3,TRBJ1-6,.,ASSPQLNSYNSPLH
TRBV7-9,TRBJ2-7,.,ASRDMLVYEQY
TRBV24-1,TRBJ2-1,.,ATSDPLRGNYNEQF
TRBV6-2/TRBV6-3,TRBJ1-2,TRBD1,ASSYSTGGAGGYT
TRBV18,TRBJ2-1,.,ASSPVTNEQF
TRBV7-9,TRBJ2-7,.,ASSQTAIEQY
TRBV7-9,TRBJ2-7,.,ASSLNGLEQY
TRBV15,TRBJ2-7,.,ATSATSSTYEQY
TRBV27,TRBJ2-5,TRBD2,ASSSILAGGGETQY
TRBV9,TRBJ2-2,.,ASSVSGQLTGELF
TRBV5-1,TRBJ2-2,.,ASSLGHQNTGELF
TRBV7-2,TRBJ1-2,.,ASSKGEGQGYT
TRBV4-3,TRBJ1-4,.,ASSQVGGREKLF
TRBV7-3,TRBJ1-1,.,ASRQKYGGMNTEAF
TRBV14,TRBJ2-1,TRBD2,ASSQKLSGGYNEQF
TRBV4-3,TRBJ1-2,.,ASSPTGFYGYT
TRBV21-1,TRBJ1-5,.,ASATDSNQPQH
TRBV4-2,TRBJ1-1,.,ASSQETGGRLPTEGTEAF
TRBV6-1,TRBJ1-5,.,ASTLGDSQPQH
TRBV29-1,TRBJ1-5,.,SVVEAMGPQH
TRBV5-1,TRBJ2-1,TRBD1,ASTLDRGNEQF
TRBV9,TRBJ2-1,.,ASSTRGSASSYNEQF
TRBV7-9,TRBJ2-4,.,ASSLIGRGGIAKNIQY
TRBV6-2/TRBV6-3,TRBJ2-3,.,ASSLLGTDTQY
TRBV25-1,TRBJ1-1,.,ASSESRMRNTEAF